The clone carrying this T cell receptor beta chain was counted once. Its antigen is as yet unknown. The data were obtained in a study of somatic mutations in cytotoxic T cells in rheumatoid arthritis. Study-level background: Patient blood (around 30 ml EDTA) was taken immediately after diagnosis and before treatment. General study results and limits: The top CD8+ clone topped 20% of CD8+ cells in about an eighth of the roughly 60 patients.

Profiled with immunoSEQ multiplex PCR; TCRdb holds only in-frame clones, not every one. Found here are around 29,000 clones, 75% to 85% of them singletons; the top ten hold approximately 8%. Trimming took off 5 bases at V and 5 bases at J, with 15 bases between the two ends. CDR1 is MDHEN and CDR2 is SYDVKM in the germline V gene. There are 14 residues in the CDR3. Once isolated by positive magnetic bead selection, the CD4+ and CD8+ cells had their purity checked by flow cytometry. This receptor was identified in an adult with rheumatoid arthritis. The chain is built from TRBV28 and TRBJ1-1; D may be TRBD1 (6 bases). The sample was CD8+ T cells sorted from blood. This CDR3 reads CASSQQGMGTEAFF. DNA for the CDR3: TGTGCCAGCAGTCAACAGGGAATGGGTACTGAAGCTTTCTTT. The whole variable domain, remainder taken from reference TRBV28 and TRBJ1-1, is DVKVTQSSRYLVKRTGEKVFLECVQDMDHENMFWYRQDPGLGLRLIYFSYDVKMKEKGDIPEGYSVSREKKERFSLILESASTNQTSMYLCASSQQGMGTEAFFGQGTRLTVV.